The clone carrying this TCR beta chain was observed many times. Its matching antigen is unknown. Germline CDR1 is SGHDT and CDR2 is YYEEEE. Trimming took 4 bases from V and 3 from J, leaving 14 bases between them. The CDR3 runs 14 residues. This record belongs to a study of T-cell memory formation after mild COVID-19. Study background: Clusters were largely donor specific.

General study points: Pre-infection memory contained some responding clones, which suggested that cross-reactive memory had joined. Largely, contracting CD4+ clones fell within CM and EM, and contracting CD8+ clones within EMRA.

Using constant-segment primers, 5'RACE produced TCR alpha and TCR beta cDNA libraries carrying sample barcodes and UMIs. TCRdb itself ran the 5' RACE reads through MiXCR, one entry per CDR3 protein. The repertoire has 340,000 or so distinct CDR3 sequences, about an eighth of them found once; the top ten carry about 22%. The sample consisted of PBMCs or a T cell subset sorted from them (not recorded which). The TCR comes from a man aged 18 to 30 who had mild COVID-19 (a few samples of this study predate the infection). Cell type and time point are not known. V is TRBV5-6 and J is TRBJ2-7, with D tentatively TRBD2 (6 bases). CDR3 sequence: CASSPLGGVYEQYV. The CDR3 DNA reads as TGTGCCAGCAGCCCCCTCGGGGGAGTCTACGAGCAGTACGTC.